These 14 T cell receptor beta chains were sequenced from one sample in a study of shared clonotypes between healthy human individuals (dated by TCRdb to 2019 to 2021). Library construction relied on the immunoSEQ multiplex PCR assay. In TCRdb, the immuneACCESS table is reduced to in-frame sequences with V and J assigned. These tables do not hold every clone; where another copy was compared, an unresolved V gene accounts for under half, and the others remain unexplained. The sample yields about 730,000 clones; around 77% were counted once. In total, the top ten clones hold roughly 1.8% of the sample. Material for sequencing was memory CD4+ T cells sorted from blood. What this sample's cell subset or site label stands for: CD45RA-negative fraction. The source is a woman aged 30 to 39 in good health.

The J gene is TRBJ2-2, the V gene TRBV11-2, with D possibly called TRBD1 or TRBD2 (6 bases each). V lost 2 bases, J lost 0 bases, and 10 bases lay in between. Germline V gives CDR1 SGHAT, CDR2 FQNNGV. The CDR3 consists of 16 residues. The CDR3 bases are TGTGCCAGCAGCTTACGGGGGCCGTCGAACACCGGGGAGCTGTTTTTT. Amino acids: CASSLRGPSNTGELFF.

This rearrangement joins TRBV28 to TRBJ1-5; weak D call: TRBD1 (5 bases). From germline, CDR1 is MDHEN and CDR2 SYDVKM. Trimming removed 5 bases at V and 4 bases at J, with 12 bases between. The CDR3 length is 14 residues. The CDR3 DNA reads TGTGCCAGCAGTATAACCGGGACGAATCAGCCCCAGCATTTT. Its translation is CASSITGTNQPQHF.

This chain uses TRBV5-6 with TRBJ1-4, with TRBD1 as a possible D gene (6 bases). Germline loops: CDR1 SGHDT, CDR2 YYEEEE. This CDR3 contains 15 residues. Trimming removed 4 bases at V and 0 bases at J, with 10 bases between. The DNA of the CDR3 is TGTGCCAGCAGCGGCCGGACAGCAACTAATGAAAAACTGTTTTTT. As protein: CASSGRTATNEKLFF.

The chain carries TRBV28 and TRBJ2-5; TRBD2 is a possible D gene (7 bases). V lost 8 bases, J lost 5 bases, and 15 bases lay in between. CDR3 length equals 13 residues. Germline CDR1 MDHEN, CDR2 SYDVKM. This CDR3 reads CASGWGGSETQYF. In nucleotides, the CDR3 is TGTGCCAGCGGATGGGGGGGCTCGGAGACCCAGTACTTC. The whole variable domain, remainder taken from reference TRBV28 and TRBJ2-5, is DVKVTQSSRYLVKRTGEKVFLECVQDMDHENMFWYRQDPGLGLRLIYFSYDVKMKEKGDIPEGYSVSREKKERFSLILESASTNQTSMYLCASGWGGSETQYFGPGTRLLVL.

The chain recombines TRBV11-3 with TRBJ1-1; no reliable D call. The CDR3 runs 13 residues. Per the germline V gene, CDR1 is SGHNT and CDR2 is YENEEA. V was pared by 5 bases and J by 5 bases, with 12 bases between. The CDR3 region is CASSVTRLTEAFF. The DNA of the CDR3 is TGTGCCAGCAGCGTGACCAGGTTGACTGAAGCTTTCTTT.

The chain employs TRBV27 and TRBJ2-7; D perhaps matches TRBD2 (5 bases). Trimming shortened V by 6 bases and J by 2 bases, and 17 bases separated the two germline ends. CDR3 size: 15 residues. Germline V gene data show CDR1 as MNHEY and CDR2 as SMNVEV (reference sequence). The CDR3 is CASRSQAGRAYEQYF. The CDR3, as DNA: TGTGCCAGCAGGTCGCAGGCGGGCAGAGCCTACGAGCAGTACTTC.

A few counts support this clone. The chain links TRBV7-9 to TRBJ2-1; no clear D. This CDR3 comprises 15 residues. CDR1 is SEHNR, CDR2 FQNEAQ, per germline (reference sequence). The V and J ends lost 0 bases and 7 bases respectively, with 13 bases between them. CDR3 DNA: TGTGCCAGCAGCTTAGCGCTCGCAGCTGGGAATGAGCAGTTCTTC. Its translation is CASSLALAAGNEQFF.

The chain links TRBV28 to TRBJ1-1; 9 nucleotides line up with TRBD1. The length of the CDR3 is 15 residues. V shed 5 bases and J 3 bases; nucleotides not matched to a gene: 7. Germline CDR1 and CDR2: MDHEN and SYDVKM. In DNA form, the CDR3 reads TGTGCCAGCAGTCCCCGGACAGGGGTGCACACTGAAGCTTTCTTT. Translated, it gives CASSPRTGVHTEAFF. Full variable domain (rest looked up from reference TRBV28 and TRBJ1-1): DVKVTQSSRYLVKRTGEKVFLECVQDMDHENMFWYRQDPGLGLRLIYFSYDVKMKEKGDIPEGYSVSREKKERFSLILESASTNQTSMYLCASSPRTGVHTEAFFGQGTRLTVV.

V is TRBV15 and J is TRBJ2-2; D possibly matches TRBD1 or TRBD2 (5 bases each). Trimming took off 0 bases at V and 7 bases at J, with 15 bases between the two ends. Germline CDR1 is LNHNV and CDR2 is YYDKDF (reference sequence). The CDR3 covers 16 residues. This CDR3 reads CATSRDPGRFNGELFF. The CDR3 nucleotides are TGTGCCACCAGCAGAGATCCGGGACGGTTTAACGGGGAGCTGTTTTTT. Variable domain in full (rest from reference TRBV15 and TRBJ2-2): DAMVIQNPRYQVTQFGKPVTLSCSQTLNHNVMYWYQQKSSQAPKLLFHYYDKDFNNEADTPDNFQSRRPNTSFCFLDIRSPGLGDTAMYLCATSRDPGRFNGELFFGEGSRLTVL.

The chain uses TRBV5-5 and TRBJ2-5, with 11 bases lining up with TRBD1. Germline V gene lookup returns CDR1 SGHKS and CDR2 YYEKEE (reference sequence). Trimming at V came to 3 bases and at J to 4 bases, leaving 2 bases not matched to a gene. The CDR3 covers 14 residues. Here the CDR3 reads CASSWTGGGETQYF. Here the CDR3 DNA reads TGTGCCAGCAGCTGGACAGGGGGCGGAGAGACCCAGTACTTC.

The chain has TRBV25-1 and TRBJ2-5, with D possibly matching TRBD2 (5 bases). The ends were cut back, 6 bases at V and 3 bases at J, with 26 bases in the middle. The CDR3 contains 18 residues. The germline V gene has CDR1 MGHDK and CDR2 SYGVNS. Here the CDR3 reads CASRGLVGTSGNKETQYF. CDR3 nucleotide sequence: TGTGCCAGCAGGGGGTTGGTAGGCACATCGGGAAATAAAGAGACCCAGTACTTC.

The chain has TRBV19 and TRBJ2-2, with 9 bases fitting TRBD1. J lost 5 bases, V lost 5 bases, and 6 bases had no gene match. Germline V gene sequence: CDR1 LNHDA, CDR2 SQIVND (reference sequence). The CDR3 covers 15 residues. In nucleotides, the CDR3 is TGTGCCAGTAGTTTAACACAGGGGGCAACCGGGGAGCTGTTTTTT. Translated, it gives CASSLTQGATGELFF.

V and J are TRBV5-4 and TRBJ2-3; 9 bases are shared with TRBD2. The CDR3 totals 16 residues. The junction had 11 bases not matched to a gene; V was cut back by 4 bases and J by 5 bases. Germline values: CDR1 SGHNT, CDR2 YYREEE (reference sequence). CDR3 coding DNA: TGTGCCAGCAGCCCCCATCCGACGCGGGGGGGAGATACGCAGTATTTT. Translating gives CASSPHPTRGGDTQYF. Full variable domain (remainder filled in from reference TRBV5-4 and TRBJ2-3): ETGVTQSPTHLIKTRGQQVTLRCSSQSGHNTVSWYQQALGQGPQFIFQYYREEENGRGNFPPRFSGLQFPNYSSELNVNALELDDSALYLCASSPHPTRGGDTQYFGPGTRLTVL.

The chain is built from TRBV7-8 and TRBJ2-7; no reliable D call. Trimming left V 1 base short and J 1 base short, with 17 bases between. Germline CDR1 SGHVS, CDR2 FQNEAQ. The CDR3 length is 17 residues. Here the CDR3 DNA reads TGTGCCAGCAGCTTAGGCGCCTTGGGTGGTGGTTCCTACGAGCAGTACTTC. It translates to CASSLGALGGGSYEQYF.